The 2 T cell receptor beta chains presented below share a single source sample, sequenced in a study of siplizumab effects on memory and regulatory T cells (dated by TCRdb to about 2019). Library construction relied on the immunoSEQ multiplex PCR assay. TCRdb took over this immuneACCESS table, retaining in-frame rearrangements with V and J assigned. Such tables are incomplete; in checked studies, under half of the missing clones stem from an unresolved V gene, and the remainder is unexplained. The sample records about 87,000 clones, 85% to 90% of which are singletons. Roughly 14% of the sample comes from the top ten. The sequenced sample consisted of CD4+ T cells sorted from blood. The source of these receptors is a human donor in good health.

The genes are TRBV6-5 and TRBJ2-1; 8 bases fit TRBD1. Trimming removed 5 bases from V and 10 bases from J; junction bases left unmatched: 7. The CDR3 has 13 residues. Germline CDR1 MNHEY, CDR2 SVGAGI. The CDR3 region is CASSTDRVAEQFF. In DNA form, the CDR3 reads TGTGCCAGCAGTACGGACAGGGTCGCAGAGCAGTTCTTC.

V is TRBV9 and J is TRBJ2-2, with 9 bases that match TRBD2. V lost 3 bases and J lost 6; bases outside the gene matches: 12. Germline V CDR1 and CDR2: SGDLS, YYNGEE. The CDR3 totals 17 residues. The CDR3 region is CASSAEKAGGLAGELFF. CDR3 sequence (DNA): TGTGCCAGCAGCGCGGAGAAAGCGGGAGGACTCGCCGGGGAGCTGTTTTTT.